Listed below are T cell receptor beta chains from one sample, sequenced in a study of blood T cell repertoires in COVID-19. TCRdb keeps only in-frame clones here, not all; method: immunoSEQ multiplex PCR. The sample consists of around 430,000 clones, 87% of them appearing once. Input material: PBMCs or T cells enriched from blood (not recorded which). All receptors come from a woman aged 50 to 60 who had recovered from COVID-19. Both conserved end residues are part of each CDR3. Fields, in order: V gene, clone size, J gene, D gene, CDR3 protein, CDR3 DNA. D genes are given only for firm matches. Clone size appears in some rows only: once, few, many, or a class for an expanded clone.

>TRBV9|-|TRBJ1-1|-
CASSVGSRGELNTEAFF
TGTGCCAGCAGCGTAGGATCCAGGGGAGAATTGAACACTGAAGCTTTCTTT
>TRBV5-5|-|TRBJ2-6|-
CASSFTAYSGANVLTF
TGTGCCAGCAGCTTTACAGCCTACTCTGGGGCCAACGTCCTGACTTTC
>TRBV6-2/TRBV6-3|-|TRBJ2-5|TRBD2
CASSLMGGGASTQYF
TGTGCCAGCAGTTTGATGGGCGGGGGGGCGTCGACCCAGTACTTC
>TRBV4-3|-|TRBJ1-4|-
CASSQALTRNEKLFF
TGCGCCAGCAGCCAAGCACTCACGAGGAATGAAAAACTGTTTTTT
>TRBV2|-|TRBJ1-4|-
CASSVSPDRTNEKLFF
TGTGCCAGCAGTGTTTCGCCTGACAGGACTAATGAAAAACTGTTTTTT
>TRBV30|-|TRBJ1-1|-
CAWSVAGNTEAFF
TGTGCCTGGAGTGTAGCCGGGAACACTGAAGCTTTCTTT
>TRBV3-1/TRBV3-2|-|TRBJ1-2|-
CASSPGQYYGYTF
TGTGCCAGCAGCCCCGGACAGTACTATGGCTACACCTTC
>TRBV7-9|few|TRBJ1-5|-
CASSTGTPNQPQHF
TGTGCCAGCAGCACTGGGACACCTAATCAGCCCCAGCATTTT
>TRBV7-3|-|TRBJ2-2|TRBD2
CASSSSASGAITGELFF
TGTGCCAGCAGCTCCTCGGCTAGCGGGGCCATCACCGGGGAGCTGTTTTTT
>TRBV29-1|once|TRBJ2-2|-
CSVRRGNTGELFF
TGCAGCGTCCGACGGGGGAACACCGGGGAGCTGTTTTTT
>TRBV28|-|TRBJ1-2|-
CASSRGGGYTF
TGTGCCAGCAGCCGGGGTGGGGGCTACACCTTC
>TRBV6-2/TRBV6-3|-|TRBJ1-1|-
CASSPALGRNTEAFF
TGTGCCAGCAGTCCCGCGCTGGGGAGAAACACTGAAGCTTTCTTT
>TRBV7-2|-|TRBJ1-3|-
CASSLARVGNTIYF
TGTGCCAGCAGCTTAGCCAGGGTTGGAAACACCATATATTTT
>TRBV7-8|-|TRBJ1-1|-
CASSLEGRGRGTEAFF
TGTGCCAGCAGCTTAGAAGGTCGAGGGAGGGGTACTGAAGCTTTCTTT
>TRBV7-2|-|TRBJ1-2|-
CASSLGQALYGYTF
TGTGCCAGCAGCTTAGGGCAGGCCCTCTATGGCTACACCTTC
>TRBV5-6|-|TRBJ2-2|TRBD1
CASSFGTENTGELFF
TGTGCCAGCAGCTTCGGGACAGAGAACACCGGGGAGCTGTTTTTT
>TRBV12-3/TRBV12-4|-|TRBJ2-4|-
CASSLEGRSIQYF
TGTGCCAGCAGTTTGGAGGGGAGAAGCATTCAGTACTTC
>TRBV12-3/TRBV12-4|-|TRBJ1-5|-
CASSTEGNQPQHF
TGTGCCAGCAGTACGGAGGGGAATCAGCCCCAGCATTTT
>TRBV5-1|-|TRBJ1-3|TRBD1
CASSLARDSPDGNTIYF
TGCGCCAGCAGCTTGGCCCGGGACAGCCCGGATGGAAACACCATATATTTT
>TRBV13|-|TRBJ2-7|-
CASSLRVSHEQYF
TGTGCCAGCAGCCTCCGGGTCAGCCACGAGCAGTACTTC
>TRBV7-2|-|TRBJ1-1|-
CASSLAANTEAFF
TGTGCCAGCAGCTTAGCAGCGAACACTGAAGCTTTCTTT
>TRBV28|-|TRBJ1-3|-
CASNQGFSGNTIYF
TGTGCCAGCAATCAGGGGTTCTCTGGAAACACCATATATTTT
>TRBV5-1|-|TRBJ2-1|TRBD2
CASSPARTSGGDNEQFF
TGCGCCAGCAGCCCGGCGAGGACTAGCGGGGGGGACAATGAGCAGTTCTTC
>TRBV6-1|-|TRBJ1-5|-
CASSEAMGFVLNQPQHF
TGTGCCAGCAGTGAAGCGATGGGCTTTGTTCTCAATCAGCCCCAGCATTTT
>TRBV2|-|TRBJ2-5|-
CASTGGGETQYF
TGTGCCAGCACGGGGGGCGGGGAGACCCAGTACTTC
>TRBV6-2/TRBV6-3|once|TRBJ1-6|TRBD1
CASSYGTGLPPLHF
TGTGCCAGCAGTTACGGGACAGGGCTGCCACCCCTCCACTTT
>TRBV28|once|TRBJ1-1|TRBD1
CASSPGTGWTEAFF
TGTGCCAGCAGTCCCGGGACAGGGTGGACTGAAGCTTTCTTT
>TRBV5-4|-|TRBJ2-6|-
CASSFPLAGFSGANVLTF
TGTGCCAGCAGCTTTCCCCTTGCAGGGTTCTCTGGGGCCAACGTCCTGACTTTC
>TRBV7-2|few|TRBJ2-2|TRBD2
CASSPGLAANTGELFF
TGTGCCAGCAGCCCCGGGCTAGCGGCGAACACCGGGGAGCTGTTTTTT
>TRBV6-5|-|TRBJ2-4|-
CASSYVRGAKNIQYF
TGTGCCAGCAGTTACGTACGAGGGGCCAAAAACATTCAGTACTTC
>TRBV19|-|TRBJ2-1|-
CASSIDTINEQFF
TGTGCCAGTAGTATAGATACTATCAATGAGCAGTTCTTC
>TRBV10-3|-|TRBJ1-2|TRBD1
CAISVDRVGGYTF
TGTGCCATCTCCGTGGACAGGGTTGGAGGCTACACCTTC
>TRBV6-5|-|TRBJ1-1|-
CASRTVPDGGTEAFF
TGTGCCAGCAGGACGGTCCCGGACGGGGGCACTGAAGCTTTCTTT
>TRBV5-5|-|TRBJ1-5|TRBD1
CASSLIGTGVQPQHF
TGTGCCAGCAGCTTGATCGGGACAGGGGTGCAGCCCCAGCATTTT
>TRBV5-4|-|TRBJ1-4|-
CAYHGATNEKLFF
TGTGCGTACCACGGGGCAACTAATGAAAAACTGTTTTTT
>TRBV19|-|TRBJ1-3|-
CARNPAGRPSSGNTIYF
TGTGCCAGAAACCCTGCGGGGCGGCCGAGCTCTGGAAACACCATATATTTT
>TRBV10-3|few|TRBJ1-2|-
CAISTNYGYTF
TGTGCCATCAGCACTAACTATGGCTACACCTTC
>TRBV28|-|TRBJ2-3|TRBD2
CASSLGPSGGDTQYF
TGTGCCAGCAGTTTGGGCCCTAGCGGGGGGGATACGCAGTATTTT
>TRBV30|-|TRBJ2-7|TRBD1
CAWSAGGEQYF
TGTGCCTGGAGTGCAGGGGGCGAGCAGTACTTC
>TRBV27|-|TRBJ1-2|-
CASSLSRNANYGYTF
TGTGCCAGCAGTTTATCCAGGAACGCCAACTATGGCTACACCTTC
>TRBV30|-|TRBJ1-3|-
CAWRGTNGNTIYF
TGTGCCTGGAGAGGGACAAATGGAAACACCATATATTTT
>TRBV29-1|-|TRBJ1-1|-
CSVTRQNTEAFF
TGCAGCGTGACACGGCAGAACACTGAAGCTTTCTTT